The next 20 T cell receptor beta chains were all read from a single sample in a study of Ad26.COV2.S vaccination and SARS-CoV-2 variants. Sequencing was performed with immunoSEQ multiplex PCR; in TCRdb, only in-frame clones are kept and a portion is missing. The sample lists about 370,000 clones; about 88% were seen once. Treatment denoted: some 20 received Ad26.COV2.S at low or high dose, single or two shots; a few received placebo; per-sample allocation not given. The samples were gathered on day 63 after the first injection of vaccine or placebo. The sequencing here drew on peripheral blood, taken in a trial of Ad26.COV2.S vaccine versus placebo. The receptors derive from a person between 18 and 65 years old who received the Ad26.COV2.S COVID-19 vaccine or a placebo.

The chain is built from TRBV10-2 and TRBJ2-1, with D possibly matching TRBD2 (6 bases). V lost 7 bases to trimming and J lost 8 bases, with 18 bases between them. Per germline, CDR1 WSHSY and CDR2 SAAADI. This CDR3 contains 14 residues. The CDR3 DNA reads TGCGCCAGCATCGATGGGGGGAAGGTCCATGAGCAGTTCTTC. Its protein is CASIDGGKVHEQFF.

The V call is TRBV30, the J call TRBJ1-2; perhaps TRBD1 as D (5 bases). This CDR3 comprises 16 residues. Germline CDR1 and CDR2: GTSNPN and SVGIG (reference sequence). Deletions cut 0 bases from V and 0 bases from J, with 14 bases between. For the CDR3, the DNA is TGTGCCTGGAGTGTACCCGCAGGGCGAGCTAACTATGGCTACACCTTC. Protein product: CAWSVPAGRANYGYTF.

The rearrangement joins TRBV6-5 to TRBJ2-2; 7 bases agree with TRBD1. Per germline, CDR1 MNHEY and CDR2 SVGAGI. Unmatched junction bases numbered 4, after V lost 9 bases and J lost 0 bases. This CDR3 comprises 14 residues. The CDR3 protein is CASGQVANTGELFF. CDR3 coding DNA: TGTGCCAGTGGACAGGTCGCGAACACCGGGGAGCTGTTTTTT.

The chain is built from TRBV7-9 and TRBJ2-5; TRBD1 aligns across 10 bases. The germline gives CDR1 SEHNR, CDR2 FQNEAQ (reference sequence). V was clipped by 2 bases and J by 5 bases; unmatched bases: 2. This CDR3 region has 14 residues. CDR3 loop: CASSLSDRGETQYF. As DNA, the CDR3 is TGTGCCAGCAGCTTATCGGACAGGGGGGAGACCCAGTACTTC.

The chain uses TRBV5-4 and TRBJ2-7, with 7 bases that match TRBD1. Germline values: CDR1 SGHNT, CDR2 YYREEE (reference sequence). This CDR3 comprises 14 residues. Trimming removed 3 bases from V and 2 bases from J; junction bases left unmatched: 5. In nucleotides, the CDR3 is TGTGCCAGCAGCTCGAGGACAGGAACCTACGAGCAGTACTTC. This encodes CASSSRTGTYEQYF.

The chain couples TRBV19 to TRBJ1-6; D not resolved. V was cut by 5 bases and J by 10 bases, with 18 bases left in between. The germline gives CDR1 LNHDA, CDR2 SQIVND (reference sequence). This CDR3 is built from 15 residues. The CDR3 bases are TGTGCCAGTAGTCCAGCGCTCCGGGAGGGCTCACCCCTCCACTTT. Protein sequence: CASSPALREGSPLHF.

A single count supports this clone. The rearrangement uses TRBV16 and TRBJ1-4; D unclear. The CDR3 is 14 amino acids. Germline values: CDR1 KGHSY, CDR2 FQNENV. The V end was cut by 0 bases, the J end by 7 bases, with 9 bases between. Here the CDR3 DNA reads TGTGCCAGCAGCCAATCGGCGGGCGGTGAAAAACTGTTTTTT. This gives the protein CASSQSAGGEKLFF.

This chain joins TRBV6-1 and TRBJ1-1, with D hard to call. V was clipped by 2 bases and J by 11 bases, with 12 bases between them. From germline, CDR1 is MNHNS and CDR2 SASEGT. This CDR3 contains 12 residues. The CDR3 DNA reads as TGTGCCAGCAGTGAAACCATTGCTCGGGCTTTCTTT. This gives the protein CASSETIARAFF.

V is TRBV27 and J is TRBJ2-2; tentative D call: TRBD2 (6 bases). The CDR3 sequence is 13 residues long. The germline V gene has CDR1 MNHEY and CDR2 SMNVEV (reference sequence). V shed 3 bases and J shed 5 bases, with 7 bases lying between them. In DNA form, the CDR3 reads TGTGCCAGCAGTTTTGGGAGGACCGGGGAGCTGTTTTTT. It is translated as CASSFGRTGELFF.

This clone was seen only a few times. The chain uses TRBV6-1 and TRBJ1-2; D gene unclear. Germline values: CDR1 MNHNS, CDR2 SASEGT. The length of the CDR3 is 14 residues. Trimming shortened V by 0 bases and J by 4 bases, and 9 bases separated the two germline ends. The CDR3 loop reads CASSEAWRGYGYTF. In DNA form, the CDR3 reads TGTGCCAGCAGTGAAGCTTGGAGAGGCTATGGCTACACCTTC.

The CDR3 region has the DNA TGTGCCAGTAGTAATCACAGGGGGCGGAGTATGAACACTGAAGCTTTCTTT. Its protein product is CASSNHRGRSMNTEAFF. The rearrangement joins TRBV19 to TRBJ1-1, with TRBD1 matching over 9 bases. The germline V gene encodes CDR1 LNHDA and CDR2 SQIVND (reference sequence). CDR3 size: 17 residues. V lost 4 bases to trimming and J lost 0 bases; unmatched junction nucleotides: 9.

DNA for the CDR3: TGTGCCAGTAGTATCCGGGGACAATCGGGGCAGCCCCAGCATTTT. Translated, it gives CASSIRGQSGQPQHF. The V gene is TRBV19, the J gene TRBJ1-5, with a weak D call TRBD1 (6 bases). Looked up from germline, CDR1 is LNHDA and CDR2 is SQIVND (reference sequence). Trimming shortened V by 3 bases and J by 7 bases, and 16 bases separated the two germline ends. The CDR3 sequence is 15 residues long.

The chain uses TRBV5-1 and TRBJ1-5; 8 nucleotides match TRBD1. The germline V gene encodes CDR1 SGHRS and CDR2 YFSETQ. The CDR3 length is 15 residues. J gave up 7 bases and V 0 bases, and 6 bases lay outside the gene matches. The CDR3: CASSLDGQGYQPQHF. The CDR3 nucleotides read TGCGCCAGCAGCTTGGACGGACAGGGATACCAGCCCCAGCATTTT.

The rearrangement uses TRBV5-4 and TRBJ2-7; possible D gene TRBD1, 6 bases. Per the germline V gene, CDR1 is SGHNT and CDR2 is YYREEE (reference sequence). This CDR3 region has 18 residues. Deletions cut 0 bases from V and 3 bases from J, with 22 bases between. The CDR3 is CASSLGAPTGPKVYEQYF. The CDR3 nucleotides are TGTGCCAGCAGCTTGGGGGCCCCGACAGGACCAAAGGTCTACGAGCAGTACTTC.

The V gene is TRBV30, the J gene TRBJ2-2; the D gene is possibly TRBD2 (6 bases). Trimming shortened V by 0 bases and J by 0 bases, and 11 bases separated the two germline ends. The CDR3 spans 16 residues. The germline CDR1 and CDR2 sequences are GTSNPN and SVGIG (reference sequence). CDR3 loop: CAWSVRGTANTGELFF. DNA for the CDR3: TGTGCCTGGAGTGTACGGGGGACGGCGAACACCGGGGAGCTGTTTTTT.

This chain links TRBV9 with TRBJ1-2; D unclear. The V end was cut by 0 bases, the J end by 6 bases, with 9 bases between. The germline CDR1 and CDR2 sequences are SGDLS and YYNGEE. The length of the CDR3 is 13 residues. The DNA of the CDR3 is TGTGCCAGCAGCGTAGAACAGACGGATGGCTACACCTTC. It yields the protein CASSVEQTDGYTF.

The chain combines TRBV6-5 with TRBJ2-7, with 12 bases that match TRBD1. J was trimmed by 2 bases and V by 5 bases; bases with no gene match: 4. CDR3 length: 15 amino acids. Germline CDR1 is MNHEY and CDR2 is SVGAGI. The CDR3 DNA reads TGTGCCAGCAGTCGGGACAGGGGGCACCCCTACGAGCAGTACTTC. It translates to CASSRDRGHPYEQYF.

The chain couples TRBV5-1 to TRBJ2-5; D not certain. The CDR3 is 14 residues long. The V end was cut by 0 bases, the J end by 3 bases, with 9 bases between. The germline V gene encodes CDR1 SGHRS and CDR2 YFSETQ. The CDR3 DNA reads as TGCGCCAGCAGCTTGGGGTTTCGAGAAGAGACCCAGTACTTC. Its protein product is CASSLGFREETQYF.

The V gene is TRBV6-5, the J gene TRBJ2-7; either TRBD1 or TRBD2 may fit D (6 bases each). Deletions cut 8 bases from V and 2 bases from J, with 10 bases between. The germline CDR1 and CDR2 sequences are MNHEY and SVGAGI. The CDR3 contains 12 residues. CDR3 region: CASARGPYEQYF. The CDR3 DNA reads TGTGCCAGCGCCCGGGGGCCCTACGAGCAGTACTTC.

This rearrangement joins TRBV24-1 to TRBJ2-3, with D possibly TRBD2 on 7 matching bases. V lost 4 bases to trimming and J lost 5 bases, with 18 bases between them. The CDR3 sequence is 16 residues long. Per the germline V gene, CDR1 is KGHDR and CDR2 is SFDVKD. CDR3 amino acids: CATSDPGAGDVDTQYF. The DNA of the CDR3 is TGTGCCACCAGTGACCCGGGGGCGGGGGATGTAGATACGCAGTATTTT.